This T cell receptor (beta chain) was recovered during a study of beta chain features in type 1 diabetes. This clone was counted only a few times. Its matching antigen is unknown. Broader study findings: The VDJ junctions of type 1 diabetes patients carried fewer insertions and more deletions.

A sort by CD45RO/CCR7/CD25/CD127/CD95/CD27 yielded CD4+ naive, central memory, regulatory and stem cell-like memory cells. As every portion of the isolated RNA was reverse transcribed, the sequencing read expressed TCRB transcripts. Produced via immunoSEQ multiplex PCR; TCRdb's table is partial and in-frame only. Of approximately 330,000 clones listed, about 11% are singletons. The V gene lost 3 bases and the J gene lost 8 bases, with 11 bases spanning the gap. Germline CDR1 reads KGHSH; CDR2 reads LQKENI. The CDR3 spans 13 residues. Material: naive CD4+ T cells from blood. This clonotype originated in a woman aged 30 to 39 in good health. The chain recombines TRBV18 with TRBJ2-1, with D possibly matching TRBD1 (6 bases). CDR3: CASSPNRVHEQFF. DNA of the CDR3: TGTGCCAGCTCACCTAACAGGGTTCATGAGCAGTTCTTC.